This TCR beta chain originates from a study of neurological immune-mediated disorders. This sample's time point: technical triplicate 1. The T cells used for sorted libraries numbered about 930,000, either CD4+ or CD8+. The V and J ends lost 5 bases and 2 bases, in that order; junction bases with no gene match: 7. The CDR3 totals 15 residues. CDR1 and CDR2 from the germline V gene are SNHLY and FYNNEI. This clonotype was detected ten times or more. Antigen specificity is unknown. Study-wide findings and caveats: Multiple sclerosis patients had less TCR clonal expansion than even healthy controls, unlike HTLV-1-associated myelopathy.

The team produced cDNA through 5'RACE using 10-nucleotide random UMIs. Over 170 million TCR-beta sequences from 15-18 subjects came from every sequencing run. TCRdb analysed the 5' RACE reads with MiXCR anew, one entry per CDR3 protein. The sample shows 20,000 to 30,000 distinct CDR3 sequences, 13% of them seen only once. Input material: CD4+ T cells from blood. The sequence derives from a female donor with HTLV-1-associated myelopathy (HAM/TSP). V is TRBV2 and J is TRBJ2-5; 8 bases match TRBD2. CDR3 amino acids: CASSLLAGRQETQYF. The DNA for the CDR3 is TGTGCCAGCAGTCTTCTAGCGGGCCGTCAAGAGACCCAGTACTTC.